This note documents a single T cell receptor (beta chain) sequence. This table comes from immunoSEQ multiplex PCR, and its TCRdb copy is limited to in-frame clones, with some not included. The sample records about 250,000 clones, roughly nine tenths being singletons. This sample stems from a study of blood T cell repertoires in COVID-19. V shed 5 bases, J shed 8 bases, and the junction held 9 bases outside the gene matches. The CDR3 is 16 amino acids. Germline CDR1 and CDR2: SGHTA and FQGNSA. The source of this sequence is a woman aged 55-69 years who had recovered from COVID-19. Material: peripheral blood. The J gene is TRBJ2-3, the V gene TRBV7-2; 14 bases are a match to TRBD2. Here the CDR3 reads CASSPRLAGGRATQYF. The CDR3 bases are TGTGCCAGCAGCCCGCGACTAGCGGGGGGGCGGGCTACGCAGTATTTT.